The rows below give T cell receptor beta chains drawn from one sample of a study of Tregs in tolerant kidney transplant recipients. TCRdb's table, derived via immunoSEQ multiplex PCR, lists solely in-frame clones and lacks some. The sample contains 35,000 to 55,000 clones, 91% of which appear only once. Source material: Tregs from blood. These TCRs come from a human donor in good health. Both conserved end residues are part of each CDR3. D genes are given only for firm matches. Part of the rows lack a size; the others show once, few, many or a class for expanded clones.

j_call: TRBJ2-3
clone_size: NA
v_call: TRBV5-1
d_call: NA
cdr3_aa: CASSSQLYDTQYF
cdr3_nt: TGCGCCAGCAGCTCCCAGCTGTATGATACGCAGTATTTT

j_call: TRBJ1-2
clone_size: NA
v_call: TRBV5-5
d_call: TRBD1
cdr3_aa: CASSSGGDRHGYTF
cdr3_nt: TGTGCCAGCAGCTCCGGTGGGGACAGGCATGGCTACACCTTC

j_call: TRBJ2-7
clone_size: few
v_call: TRBV9
d_call: TRBD1
cdr3_aa: CASSPGGTGELYEQYF
cdr3_nt: TGTGCCAGCAGCCCCGGTGGGACAGGGGAACTCTACGAGCAGTACTTC

j_call: TRBJ1-3
clone_size: NA
v_call: TRBV15
d_call: NA
cdr3_aa: CATSRTLGRNSGNTIYF
cdr3_nt: TGTGCCACCAGCAGAACCTTGGGACGGAACTCTGGAAACACCATATATTTT

j_call: TRBJ2-1
clone_size: NA
v_call: TRBV6-5
d_call: NA
cdr3_aa: CASSRRLGPNEQFF
cdr3_nt: TGTGCCAGCAGTCGTCGCCTCGGTCCCAATGAGCAGTTCTTC

j_call: TRBJ2-1
clone_size: NA
v_call: TRBV2
d_call: TRBD2
cdr3_aa: CASRRPGLAGANEQFF
cdr3_nt: TGTGCCAGCAGACGACCGGGACTAGCGGGAGCCAATGAGCAGTTCTTC

j_call: TRBJ1-5
clone_size: NA
v_call: TRBV5-1
d_call: TRBD1
cdr3_aa: CASSPTGGNSNQPQHF
cdr3_nt: TGCGCCAGCAGCCCGACAGGGGGTAATAGCAATCAGCCCCAGCATTTT

j_call: TRBJ2-3
clone_size: once
v_call: TRBV7-9
d_call: TRBD2
cdr3_aa: CASSLVGGTQYF
cdr3_nt: TGTGCCAGCAGCTTAGTGGGGGGGACGCAGTATTTT

j_call: TRBJ1-1
clone_size: few
v_call: TRBV10-1
d_call: NA
cdr3_aa: CASSENLNTEAFF
cdr3_nt: TGCGCCAGCAGTGAGAACCTAAACACTGAAGCTTTCTTT

j_call: TRBJ1-1
clone_size: NA
v_call: TRBV7-9
d_call: NA
cdr3_aa: CASSSQGHTEAFF
cdr3_nt: TGTGCCAGCAGCTCACAGGGCCACACTGAAGCTTTCTTT

j_call: TRBJ2-3
clone_size: NA
v_call: TRBV5-8
d_call: TRBD1
cdr3_aa: CASSSTGLRDTQYF
cdr3_nt: TGTGCCAGCAGCTCGACAGGGTTGCGAGATACGCAGTATTTT

j_call: TRBJ2-2
clone_size: once
v_call: TRBV10-3
d_call: NA
cdr3_aa: CATHRLAGELFF
cdr3_nt: TGTGCCACTCACCGACTAGCCGGGGAGCTGTTTTTT

j_call: TRBJ1-6
clone_size: NA
v_call: TRBV4-1
d_call: NA
cdr3_aa: CASSQDYQKLHF
cdr3_nt: TGCGCCAGCAGCCAAGATTACCAGAAACTCCACTTT

j_call: TRBJ2-7
clone_size: NA
v_call: TRBV29-1
d_call: NA
cdr3_aa: CSVERAQVTYEQYF
cdr3_nt: TGCAGCGTTGAGAGGGCCCAAGTTACCTACGAGCAGTACTTC

j_call: TRBJ1-3
clone_size: NA
v_call: TRBV5-1
d_call: TRBD1
cdr3_aa: CASSLNRDSPTIYF
cdr3_nt: TGCGCCAGCAGCTTAAACCGGGACAGTCCCACCATATATTTT

j_call: TRBJ2-1
clone_size: NA
v_call: TRBV11-2
d_call: NA
cdr3_aa: CASSFRTLVNEQFF
cdr3_nt: TGTGCCAGCAGCTTTCGTACTCTCGTGAATGAGCAGTTCTTC

j_call: TRBJ2-7
clone_size: NA
v_call: TRBV21-1
d_call: NA
cdr3_aa: CASSKKGCRVFSYEQYF
cdr3_nt: TGTGCCAGCAGCAAAAAAGGCTGCCGGGTTTTCTCCTACGAGCAGTACTTC

j_call: TRBJ2-3
clone_size: NA
v_call: TRBV19
d_call: TRBD1
cdr3_aa: CASSFGQGRTDTQYF
cdr3_nt: TGTGCCAGTAGTTTCGGACAGGGTCGGACAGATACGCAGTATTTT

j_call: TRBJ2-5
clone_size: NA
v_call: TRBV6-1
d_call: TRBD2
cdr3_aa: CASSEATGLAGGLRETQYF
cdr3_nt: TGTGCCAGCAGTGAAGCGACGGGACTAGCGGGGGGGCTTCGAGAGACCCAGTACTTC

j_call: TRBJ1-1
clone_size: NA
v_call: TRBV7-9
d_call: TRBD1
cdr3_aa: CASSPGTGPRGAFF
cdr3_nt: TGTGCCAGCAGCCCCGGGACAGGGCCTAGGGGAGCTTTCTTT

j_call: TRBJ2-1
clone_size: NA
v_call: TRBV7-9
d_call: NA
cdr3_aa: CASSLALIFDEQFF
cdr3_nt: TGTGCCAGCAGCTTAGCGCTGATATTCGATGAGCAGTTCTTC

j_call: TRBJ2-1
clone_size: NA
v_call: TRBV6-5
d_call: NA
cdr3_aa: CASSYLGTYNEQFF
cdr3_nt: TGTGCCAGCAGTTACTTGGGGACCTACAATGAGCAGTTCTTC

j_call: TRBJ2-3
clone_size: NA
v_call: TRBV18
d_call: TRBD2
cdr3_aa: CASSPIGTSGTDTQYF
cdr3_nt: TGTGCCAGCTCACCAATCGGGACTAGCGGTACAGATACGCAGTATTTT

j_call: TRBJ1-1
clone_size: NA
v_call: TRBV7-3
d_call: TRBD1
cdr3_aa: CASSLAGGNTEAFF
cdr3_nt: TGTGCCAGCAGCTTAGCAGGGGGGAACACTGAAGCTTTCTTT

j_call: TRBJ2-1
clone_size: NA
v_call: TRBV18
d_call: NA
cdr3_aa: CASSPIGLYNEQFF
cdr3_nt: TGTGCCAGCTCACCAATTGGACTTTACAATGAGCAGTTCTTC

j_call: TRBJ1-1
clone_size: NA
v_call: TRBV19
d_call: NA
cdr3_aa: CASNPRPRGLGNTEAFF
cdr3_nt: TGTGCCAGTAACCCCCGCCCCAGGGGCCTAGGGAACACTGAAGCTTTCTTT